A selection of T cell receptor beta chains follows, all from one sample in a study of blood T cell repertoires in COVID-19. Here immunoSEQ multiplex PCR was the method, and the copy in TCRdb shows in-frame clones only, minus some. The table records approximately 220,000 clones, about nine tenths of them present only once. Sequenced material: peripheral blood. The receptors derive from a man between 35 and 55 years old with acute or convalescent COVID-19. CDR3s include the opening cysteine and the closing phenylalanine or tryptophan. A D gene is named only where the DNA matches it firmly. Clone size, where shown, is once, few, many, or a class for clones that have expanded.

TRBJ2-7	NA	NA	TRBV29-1	TGCAGCGTTTGGCAGGGTGCCTACGAGCAGTACTTC	CSVWQGAYEQYF
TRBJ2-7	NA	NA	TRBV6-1	TGTGCCAGCAGTGAAGACAGGGTTACCTACGAGCAGTACTTC	CASSEDRVTYEQYF
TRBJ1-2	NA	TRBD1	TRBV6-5	TGTGCCAGCAGGGGGACAGGGATTGGCTACACCTTC	CASRGTGIGYTF
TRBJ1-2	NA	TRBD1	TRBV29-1	TGCAGCGACATGAGACAGGGGGGCTATGGCTACACCTTC	CSDMRQGGYGYTF
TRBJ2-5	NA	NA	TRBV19	TGTGCCAGTAGATCAGGGAACGGAGAGACCCAGTACTTC	CASRSGNGETQYF
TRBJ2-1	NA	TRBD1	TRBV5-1	TGCGCCAGCAGCCCCATGACAGGGTTGCTTTCCGGTGAGCAGTTCTTC	CASSPMTGLLSGEQFF
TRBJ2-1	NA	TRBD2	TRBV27	TGTGCCAGCACCCCGGACGGGAGGACTAGAAGCGGTGAGCAGTTCTTC	CASTPDGRTRSGEQFF
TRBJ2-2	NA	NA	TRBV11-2	TGTGCCAGCAGCTTAGCGAGACTAGGTGTCACCGGGGAGCTGTTTTTT	CASSLARLGVTGELFF
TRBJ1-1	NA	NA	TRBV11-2	TGTGCCAGCAGCTTAGCCTGGGAGTACACTGAAGCTTTCTTT	CASSLAWEYTEAFF
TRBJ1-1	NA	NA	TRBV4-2	TGTGCCAGCAGCCAAGATGGAGGGAGTGCGGGCACTGAAGCTTTCTTT	CASSQDGGSAGTEAFF
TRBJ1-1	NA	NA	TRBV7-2	TGTGCCAGCAGCCGTTACAGGATCGACGCTGAAGCTTTCTTT	CASSRYRIDAEAFF
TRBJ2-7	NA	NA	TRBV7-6	TGTGCCAGCAGCTTATCACAGGGAGAGACCTACGAGCAGTACTTC	CASSLSQGETYEQYF
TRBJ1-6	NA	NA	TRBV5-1	TGCGCCAGCAGCTTGGACGGGGGTTATAATTCACCCCTCCACTTT	CASSLDGGYNSPLHF
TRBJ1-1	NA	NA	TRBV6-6	TGTGCCAGCAGTCCCTACTTGAACACTGAAGCTTTCTTT	CASSPYLNTEAFF
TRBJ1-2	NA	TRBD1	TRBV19	TGTGCCAGTAGTATAGGGACAGGGATCTATGGCTACACCTTC	CASSIGTGIYGYTF
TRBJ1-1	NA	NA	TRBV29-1	TGCAGCGTTGAGAGGGAACGCGTGAACACTGAAGCTTTCTTT	CSVERERVNTEAFF
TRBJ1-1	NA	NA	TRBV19	TGTGCCAGTACCCCCTCGGGGGGGTTTCATGAAGCTTTCTTT	CASTPSGGFHEAFF
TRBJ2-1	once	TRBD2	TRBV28	TGTGCCAGCAGGGCGGCGGGGGGCTCCTACAATGAGCAGTTCTTC	CASRAAGGSYNEQFF
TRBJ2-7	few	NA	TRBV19	TGTGCCAGTAGCAACGGCCGAGGGTACGAGCAGTACTTC	CASSNGRGYEQYF
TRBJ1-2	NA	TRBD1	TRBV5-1	TGCGCCAGCAGCTTGGGAGCTACGGGACAGGGACATGGCTACACCTTC	CASSLGATGQGHGYTF
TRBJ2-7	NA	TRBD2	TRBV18	TGTGCCAGCCCGGGACTAGCGGACTACGAGCAGTACTTC	CASPGLADYEQYF
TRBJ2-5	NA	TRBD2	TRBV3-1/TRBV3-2	TGTGCCAGCAGCTCCTACGGGGGGGGAGGACGGGAGACCCAGTACTTC	CASSSYGGGGRETQYF
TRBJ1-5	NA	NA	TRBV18	TGTGCCAGCTCACTATGGGGCCAGAACTCAGGGGCGCCCCAGCATTTT	CASSLWGQNSGAPQHF
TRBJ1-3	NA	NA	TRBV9	TGTGCCAGCAGCGCGCCCCCGGGGGAAGTTGGAAACACCATATATTTT	CASSAPPGEVGNTIYF
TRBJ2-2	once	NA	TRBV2	TGTGCCAGCAGTGGCCAGGGTGGGACCGGGGAGCTGTTTTTT	CASSGQGGTGELFF
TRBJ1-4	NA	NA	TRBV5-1	TGCGCCAGCAGCTTGGAGGGGTCAGGGCCTCAAGAAAAACTGTTTTTT	CASSLEGSGPQEKLFF
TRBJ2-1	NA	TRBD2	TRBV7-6	TGTGCCAGCGGAACTAGCGGGGGGTCCTACAATGAGCAGTTCTTC	CASGTSGGSYNEQFF
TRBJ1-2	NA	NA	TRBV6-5	TGTGCCAGCAGCCGGCCCGGGGGAGGCTACACCTTC	CASSRPGGGYTF
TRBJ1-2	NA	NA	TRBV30	TGTGCCTGGAGTGTACAGCTGGAGGGCTATGGCTACACCTTC	CAWSVQLEGYGYTF
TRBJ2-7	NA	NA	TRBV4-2	TGTGCCAGCAGCCGAGCGGGCTCCTACGAGCAGTACTTC	CASSRAGSYEQYF
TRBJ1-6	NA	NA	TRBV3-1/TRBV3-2	TGTGCCAGCAGCCCCACCAATAGTCGGTCACCCCTCCACTTT	CASSPTNSRSPLHF
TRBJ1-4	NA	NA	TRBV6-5	TGTGCCAGCACAACGGGAGGCGAGGGTAATGAAAAACTGTTTTTT	CASTTGGEGNEKLFF
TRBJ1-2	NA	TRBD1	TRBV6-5	TGTGCCAGCAGGCCCCCCGACAGGGTTTTTGGCTACACCTTC	CASRPPDRVFGYTF
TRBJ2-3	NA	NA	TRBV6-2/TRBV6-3	TGTGCCAGCAGCTGGGGCAGGAGCAGGGATACGCAGTATTTT	CASSWGRSRDTQYF
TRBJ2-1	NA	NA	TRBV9	TGTGCCAGTGCGGGCCGGACCTACAATGAGCAGTTCTTC	CASAGRTYNEQFF
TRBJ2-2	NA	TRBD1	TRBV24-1	TGTGCCACCAGTGACAGGGGGTACACCGGGGAGCTGTTTTTT	CATSDRGYTGELFF
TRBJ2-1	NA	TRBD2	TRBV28	TGTGCCAGCAGTGCCAGCGGGAGTAGCAATGAGCAGTTCTTC	CASSASGSSNEQFF
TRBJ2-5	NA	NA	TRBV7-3	TGTGCCAGCAGCTTAAACACCGAAGAGACCCAGTACTTC	CASSLNTEETQYF
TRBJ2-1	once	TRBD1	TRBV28	TGTGCCAGCAGCCCTCCGACAGGGTGGTCCTACAATGAGCAGTTCTTC	CASSPPTGWSYNEQFF
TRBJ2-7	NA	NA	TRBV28	TGTGCCAGCAGCTCACTCTTAATTGGGGCCGAGCAGTACTTC	CASSSLLIGAEQYF
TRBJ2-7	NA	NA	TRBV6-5	TGTGCCAGCAGACCCTGGAGCTCCTACGAGCAGTACTTC	CASRPWSSYEQYF
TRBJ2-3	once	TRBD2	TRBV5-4	TGTGCCAGCAGCTTGGATGCGGGGCTAGCGGGAGGAGATACGCAGTATTTT	CASSLDAGLAGGDTQYF
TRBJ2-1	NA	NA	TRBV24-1	TGTGCCACCAGTGATTTGCTGACGAGAGGTGAGCAGTTCTTC	CATSDLLTRGEQFF
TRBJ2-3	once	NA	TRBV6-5	TGTGCCAGCAGTTACTACTCAGGGTACGCAGATACGCAGTATTTT	CASSYYSGYADTQYF
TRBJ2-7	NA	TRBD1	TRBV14	TGTGCCAGCAGCACCCGGGACAGGGGGCGCGAGCAGTACTTC	CASSTRDRGREQYF
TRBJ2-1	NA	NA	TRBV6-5	TGTGCCAGCAGTTGGGCGGGAAGGCTGTACAATGAGCAGTTCTTC	CASSWAGRLYNEQFF
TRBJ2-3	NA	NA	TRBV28	TGTGCCAGCGGCGGTAGGACTTCTCGCACAGATACGCAGTATTTT	CASGGRTSRTDTQYF
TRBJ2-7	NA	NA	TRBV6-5	TGTGCCAGCAGTTACTCGTACAGGTTGCACGAGCAGTACTTC	CASSYSYRLHEQYF
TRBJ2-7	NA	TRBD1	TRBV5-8	TGTGCCAGCAATCCTGGACAGGGCTGGAGGTCCTACGAGCAGTACTTC	CASNPGQGWRSYEQYF
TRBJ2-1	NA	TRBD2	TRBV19	TGTGCCAGTATGCCCGGACCCCTAGCGGGAGGGCGGAATGAGCAGTTCTTC	CASMPGPLAGGRNEQFF
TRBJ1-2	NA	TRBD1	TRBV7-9	TGTGCCAGCAGCTTAGAACAGGGGAGCTATGGCTACACCTTC	CASSLEQGSYGYTF
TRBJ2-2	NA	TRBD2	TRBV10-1	TGCGCCAGCAGTGAGTCCGGGGGGTACACCGGGGAGCTGTTTTTT	CASSESGGYTGELFF
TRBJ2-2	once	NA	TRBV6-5	TGTGCCAGCCTAGCTCAGGATACCGGGGAGCTGTTTTTT	CASLAQDTGELFF
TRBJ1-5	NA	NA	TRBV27	TGTGCCAGCAGTTACCAGGGCCTGAATCAGCCCCAGCATTTT	CASSYQGLNQPQHF
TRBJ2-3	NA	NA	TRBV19	TGTGCCAGTAGATCAGCGAACACAGATACGCAGTATTTT	CASRSANTDTQYF
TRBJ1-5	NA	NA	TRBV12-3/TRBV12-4	TGTGCCAGCACTGTGGCCAGTAATCAGCCCCAGCATTTT	CASTVASNQPQHF
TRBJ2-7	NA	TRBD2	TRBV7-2	TGTGCCAGCAGCTTAGCGCGGCTAGCGGGGCTATCTAACGAGCAGTACTTC	CASSLARLAGLSNEQYF
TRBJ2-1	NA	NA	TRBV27	TGTGCCAGCAGTTTATACCGGGAAAATGAGCAGTTCTTC	CASSLYRENEQFF
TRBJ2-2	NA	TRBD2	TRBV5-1	TGCGCCAGCCGCCTTACTAGCGGGAGCTCCTCATACACCGGGGAGCTGTTTTTT	CASRLTSGSSSYTGELFF